The 12 T cell receptor beta chains given below trace back to one sample, sequenced in a study of blood T cells in healthy people across ages. A second PCR of roughly 7 to 11 cycles used a sample-barcoded 5' primer and a J-beta primer mix. TCRdb used MiXCR to reprocess the 5' RACE reads, holding one entry per CDR3 protein. The sample lists about 1.8 million distinct CDR3 sequences; just under 50% were seen once. Sequencing input: blood. The receptors here all came from a woman aged 40-49 years in good health.

V is TRBV27 and J is TRBJ1-6; no clear D. V lost 6 bases and J 4 bases, leaving 13 bases between the germline ends. CDR1 and CDR2 from the germline V gene are MNHEY and SMNVEV (reference sequence). This CDR3 spans 15 amino acids. CDR3 sequence (DNA): TGTGCCAGCAGCCCCCCTCTTTCTTATAATTCACCCCTCCACTTT. Translating gives CASSPPLSYNSPLHF.

This clonotype was recorded a few times. The chain combines TRBV5-1 with TRBJ2-4, with a weak D call TRBD1 (6 bases). The end of the DNA fits TRBJ2-7 better, so the J call may be wrong. Germline CDR1 SGHRS, CDR2 YFSETQ. The CDR3 has 16 amino acids. CDR3 amino acids: CASSDTTGGSTYEQYF. The CDR3 DNA reads TGCGCCAGCAGCGATACGACAGGCGGTAGTACCTACGAGCAGTACTTC.

The genes are TRBV12-3 or TRBV12-4 and TRBJ1-1; TRBD1 agrees at 11 bases. The V and J ends lost 7 bases and 5 bases, in that order; junction bases with no gene match: 6. This CDR3 is built from 14 residues. The CDR3 spells CASTWTGGKTEAFF. CDR3 bases: TGTGCCAGCACTTGGACAGGGGGCAAAACTGAAGCTTTCTTT.

This clonotype was recorded a few times. The chain recombines TRBV3-1 with TRBJ2-7; D could derive from TRBD1 or TRBD2 (5 bases each). Germline V gives CDR1 LGHDT, CDR2 YNNKEL (reference sequence). CDR3 length: 16 residues. The V end lost 4 bases, the J end lost 3 bases, and 19 bases lay between the germline ends. CDR3 amino acids: CASSPEAGRGFYEQYF. The CDR3 nucleotides read TGTGCCAGCAGCCCCGAGGCAGGGAGAGGCTTCTACGAGCAGTACTTC.

This chain joins TRBV29-1 and TRBJ2-3; 10 bases agree with TRBD2. CDR3 size: 17 residues. Germline lookup yields CDR1 SQVTM and CDR2 ANQGSEA. Trimming took 4 bases from V and 0 from J; bases not matched to a gene: 10. The CDR3 coding sequence is TGCAGCGTTGGTCTAGCGGGGGCCTGGGGGAGCACAGATACGCAGTATTTT. Translation gives CSVGLAGAWGSTDTQYF.

This clonotype was found once. The rearrangement links TRBV20-1 to TRBJ2-2, with 8 positions matching TRBD1. V shed 3 bases, J shed 3 bases, and the junction held 9 bases outside the gene matches. From germline, CDR1 is DFQATT and CDR2 SNEGSKA (reference sequence). The CDR3 spans 16 residues. The CDR3: CSASLSGTGYTGELFF. Here the CDR3 DNA reads TGCAGTGCTAGCCTCTCCGGGACAGGATACACCGGGGAGCTGTTTTTT.

The V and J genes are TRBV7-3 and TRBJ2-1, with a possible D match to TRBD2 (6 bases). Looked up from germline, CDR1 is SGHTA and CDR2 is FQGTGA. Trimming stripped 1 base from V and 8 bases from J, with 15 bases between. This CDR3 spans 15 amino acids. The CDR3 sequence is CASSLKSGGAYEQFF. The CDR3 DNA reads as TGTGCCAGCAGCTTAAAGTCGGGCGGGGCCTATGAGCAGTTCTTC.

The chain has TRBV12-3 or TRBV12-4 and TRBJ2-7, with D possibly being TRBD2 (7 bases). The J call is doubtful: the DNA matches TRBJ2-5 better. This CDR3 spans 15 amino acids. CDR3 nucleotides: TGTGCCAGCATCGAACTCGGGGGGCCCATTAGGACCCAGTACTTC. Amino acid sequence: CASIELGGPIRTQYF.

The table lists this clonotype with a few counts. The chain uses TRBV6-2 or TRBV6-3 and TRBJ2-1; 7 bases match TRBD1. The CDR3 loop spans 15 amino acids. Trimming at V came to 7 bases and at J to 7 bases, leaving 13 bases not matched to a gene. The germline V gene encodes CDR1 MNHEY and CDR2 SVGEGT. CDR3 protein: CASIRGRGPANEQFF. CDR3 sequence (DNA): TGTGCCAGCATTCGAGGAAGGGGGCCGGCGAATGAGCAGTTCTTC.

This chain connects TRBV6-6 to TRBJ2-5, with D maybe TRBD2 (5 bases). CDR1 and CDR2 (germline): MNHNY, SVGAGI (reference sequence). The V end lost 9 bases, the J end lost 11 bases, and 19 bases lay between the germline ends. This CDR3 spans 12 amino acids. CDR3 protein: CASHGRWDEQYF. The CDR3 nucleotides are TGTGCCAGTCATGGGAGATGGGATGAGCAGTACTTC.

In regard to this clonotype: One end of the junction is discordant with germline, which a read error may explain. The rearrangement uses TRBV4-3 and TRBJ2-3; tentatively, D is TRBD2 (5 bases). The CDR3 sequence is 14 residues long. Germline-derived CDR1 and CDR2 are LGHNA and YSLEER. CDR3 protein: CAGSQELEGDTQYF. The CDR3, as DNA: TGCGCCGGCAGCCAAGAATTAGAGGGAGATACGCAGTATTTT.

This clonotype was seen a few times. V is TRBV5-1 and J is TRBJ2-1; a weak D match, TRBD2 (6 bases). Trimming removed 3 bases at V and 8 bases at J, with 15 bases between. CDR3 size: 14 residues. The germline V gene has CDR1 SGHRS and CDR2 YFSETQ. CDR3 loop: CASSSRLGLDEQFF. The CDR3 DNA is TGCGCCAGCAGCTCCCGATTGGGACTCGATGAGCAGTTCTTC.